This T cell receptor beta chain is drawn from a study of cytomegalovirus exposure and HLA in healthy donors. The study ran its PCR with 60 Vbeta and 13 Jbeta primers. TCRdb's copy holds only in-frame clones and misses some; the assay was immunoSEQ multiplex PCR. The sample gives 75,000 to 90,000 clones, approximately 79% of which show up once; roughly 13% is in the top ten. The germline V gene has CDR1 SEHNR and CDR2 FQNEAQ (reference sequence). This CDR3 spans 12 amino acids. Study results and caveats: HLA alleles were associated with some 17,000 TCR beta sequences in a later analysis at 0.05 false discovery rate. Per published accounts, TCR beta sequences correctly predicted the HLA-A and HLA-B alleles of most subjects.

As for this clone: The antigen remains unidentified.

The chain combines TRBV7-9 with TRBJ1-1; D is possibly TRBD1 (5 bases). The sample taken for sequencing was PBMCs. The sequence was obtained from a human donor in good health. The CDR3 spells CAETGGNTEAFF. The CDR3 DNA reads TGTGCAGAAACGGGGGGGAACACTGAAGCTTTCTTT.